This T cell receptor beta chain was captured in a study of T cell responses to AZD1222 COVID-19 vaccine. Sequencing used immunoSEQ multiplex PCR; TCRdb keeps in-frame clones, though not all of them. The sample lists 130,000 or so clones, about 90% occurring once. Germline V gene sequence: CDR1 SGHRS, CDR2 YFSETQ. Trimming removed 2 bases from V and 3 bases from J, with 19 bases in between. The CDR3 is 17 amino acids. The chain recombines TRBV5-1 with TRBJ2-3; the D is unclear. This specimen was peripheral blood, taken on day 0 of AZD1222 vaccination. The origin of this receptor is an adult in good health. The CDR3 here is CASSFQPGVSQTDTQYF. The CDR3, as DNA: TGCGCCAGCAGCTTCCAGCCGGGTGTGTCGCAAACAGATACGCAGTATTTT.